Listed below are T cell receptor beta chains from one sample, sequenced in a study of blood T cells in healthy people across ages. TCRdb called the 5' RACE reads again in MiXCR, with one record for every CDR3 protein. The sample has some 710,000 distinct CDR3 sequences, 22% seen once. The specimen sequenced was blood. Receptors originate from a man aged 70-80 years in good health. CDR3s include the opening cysteine and the closing phenylalanine or tryptophan. D genes are given only for firm matches. Clone size appears in some rows only: once, few, many, or a class for an expanded clone.

D gene	clone size	V gene	CDR3 length	J gene	CDR3 protein	CDR3 DNA
.	few	TRBV29-1	11	TRBJ1-1	CSVGGYTEAFF	TGCAGCGTTGGGGGGTACACTGAAGCTTTCTTT
.	many	TRBV29-1	13	TRBJ1-2	CSVYSDIAGGYTF	TGCAGCGTCTACTCGGACATCGCGGGTGGCTACACCTTC
TRBD2	.	TRBV7-8	16	TRBJ2-7	CASSLVGLAGRYEQYF	TGTGCCAGCAGCTTAGTGGGACTAGCGGGGCGCTACGAGCAGTACTTC
TRBD1	.	TRBV7-9	14	TRBJ1-1	CASSLTGGFTEAFF	TGTGCCAGCAGCCTGACAGGGGGTTTTACTGAAGCTTTCTTT
.	.	TRBV9	15	TRBJ2-3	CASSVGSLSTDTQYF	TGTGCCAGCAGCGTAGGGTCCCTTAGCACAGATACGCAGTATTTT
TRBD1	.	TRBV28	15	TRBJ2-7	CASRDSGDRGDEQYF	TGTGCCAGCAGGGATAGTGGGGACAGGGGCGACGAGCAGTACTTC
TRBD2	few	TRBV7-2	17	TRBJ2-3	CASSSKTSGRVTDTQYF	TGTGCCAGCAGCTCTAAGACTAGCGGGAGGGTTACAGATACGCAGTATTTT
.	few	TRBV5-5	12	TRBJ1-2	CASSLEVYGYTF	TGTGCCAGCAGCTTGGAGGTGTATGGCTACACCTTC
.	.	TRBV29-1	11	TRBJ1-1	CSVERDGKAFF	TGCAGCGTTGAAAGGGACGGGAAAGCTTTCTTT
TRBD1	few	TRBV7-2	16	TRBJ1-4	CASSGRLQGGGEKLFF	TGTGCCAGCAGCGGACGCTTACAGGGGGGCGGTGAAAAACTGTTTTTT
.	.	TRBV7-9	14	TRBJ1-2	CASSAGVFDYGYTF	TGTGCCAGCAGCGCAGGGGTATTTGACTATGGCTACACCTTC
.	few	TRBV20-1	14	TRBJ2-1	CSVEGGDRWNEQFF	TGCAGTGTTGAGGGGGGGGACAGATGGAATGAGCAGTTCTTC
.	.	TRBV15	15	TRBJ1-4	CATSADGETNEKLFF	TGTGCCACCAGCGCTGACGGAGAAACTAATGAAAAACTGTTTTTT
TRBD2	many	TRBV4-1	15	TRBJ2-1	CASSQAGGSYNEQFF	TGCGCCAGCAGCCAAGCGGGAGGCTCCTACAATGAGCAGTTCTTC
TRBD2	.	TRBV6-5	15	TRBJ2-3	CASSRSGGAGNTQYF	TGTGCCAGCAGTCGTAGCGGGGGGGCAGGGAATACGCAGTATTTT
.	.	TRBV7-2	17	TRBJ2-6	CASSLVNGVSGANVLTF	TGTGCCAGCAGCTTAGTGAACGGCGTCTCTGGGGCCAACGTCCTGACTTTC
TRBD2	.	TRBV7-3	13	TRBJ2-1	CASSLMASGEQFF	TGTGCCAGCAGCTTAATGGCTAGCGGTGAGCAGTTCTTC
.	many	TRBV7-2	14	TRBJ2-5	CASSLRSGQETQYF	TGTGCCAGCAGCTTACGATCCGGACAAGAGACCCAGTACTTC